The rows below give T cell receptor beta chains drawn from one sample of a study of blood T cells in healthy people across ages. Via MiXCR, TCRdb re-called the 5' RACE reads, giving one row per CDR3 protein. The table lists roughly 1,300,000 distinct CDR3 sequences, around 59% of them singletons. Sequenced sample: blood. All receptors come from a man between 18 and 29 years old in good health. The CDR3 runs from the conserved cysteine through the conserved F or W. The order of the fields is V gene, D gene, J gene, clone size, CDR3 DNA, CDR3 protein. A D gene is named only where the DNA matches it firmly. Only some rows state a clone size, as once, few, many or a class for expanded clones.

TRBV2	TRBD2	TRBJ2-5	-	TGTGCCAGCAGTGACCGACTAGCGCGGTACCAAGAGACCCAGTACTTC	CASSDRLARYQETQYF
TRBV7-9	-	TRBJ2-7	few	TGTGCCAGCAGCTCAGCCTCGGGGCCGGGAAAGTCCTACGAGCAGTACTTC	CASSSASGPGKSYEQYF
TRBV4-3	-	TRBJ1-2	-	TGCGCCAGCAGCCAAGATTGGCAGTCTAACTATGGCTACACCTTC	CASSQDWQSNYGYTF
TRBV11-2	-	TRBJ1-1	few	TGTGCCAGCAGCTTTGAAGGCAGAAACACTGAAGCTTTCTTT	CASSFEGRNTEAFF
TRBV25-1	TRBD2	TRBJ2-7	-	TGTGCCAGCAGTCTTAAGACTAGCGGGGCCTACGAGCAGTACTTC	CASSLKTSGAYEQYF
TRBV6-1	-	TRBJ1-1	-	TGTGCCAGCACCCCTCAAGGGGCTATTGAAGCTTTCTTT	CASTPQGAIEAFF
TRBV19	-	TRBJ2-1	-	TGTGCCAGTACGAACAGCTGGGATGAGCAGTTCTTC	CASTNSWDEQFF
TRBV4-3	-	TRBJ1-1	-	TGCGCCAGCAGCCAGCCACTGAAGAGGGAGAACACTGAAGCTTTCTTT	CASSQPLKRENTEAFF
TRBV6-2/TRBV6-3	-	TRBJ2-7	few	TGTGCCAGCACCAACCAAGATGCCTACGAGCAGTACTTC	CASTNQDAYEQYF
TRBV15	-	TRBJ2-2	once	TGTGCCACCAGCCCTGGGGGCAACCCCGGGGAGCTGTTTTTT	CATSPGGNPGELFF
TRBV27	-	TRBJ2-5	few	TGTGCCAGCAGTTTGAATGCGGCCTTCCAAGAGACCCAGTACTTC	CASSLNAAFQETQYF
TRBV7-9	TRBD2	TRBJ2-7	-	TGTGCCAGCAGCCTAACTAGCGGGAGTTACAACGAGCAGTACTTC	CASSLTSGSYNEQYF
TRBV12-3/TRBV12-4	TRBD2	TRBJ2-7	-	TGTGCCACGCGGGAGGGAGGCTCCTACAATGAGCAGTACTTC	CATREGGSYNEQYF
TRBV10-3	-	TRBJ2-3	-	TGTGCCATCACCGGGGACAGCACAGATACGCAGTATTTT	CAITGDSTDTQYF
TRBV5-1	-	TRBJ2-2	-	TGCGCCAGCAGCTGGGATTGGCGGGTCGATTCGAACACCGGGGAGCTGTTTTTT	CASSWDWRVDSNTGELFF
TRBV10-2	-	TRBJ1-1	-	TGCGCCAGCAGTGATCAGTCGAGTGGCGCTTTCTTT	CASSDQSSGAFF
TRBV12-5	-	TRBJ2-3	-	TGTGCTAGTGGTGGGCCGGGCCCCCGTGGGACAGATACGCAGTATTTT	CASGGPGPRGTDTQYF
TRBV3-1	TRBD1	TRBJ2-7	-	TGTGCCAGCAGCCTCTCCTCGGGGACAGGGAAAGACGAGCAGTACTTC	CASSLSSGTGKDEQYF
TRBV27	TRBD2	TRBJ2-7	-	TGTGCCAGCAGCCGGGGGCCTAGGACTAGCGGGAGCTACGAGCAGTACTTC	CASSRGPRTSGSYEQYF
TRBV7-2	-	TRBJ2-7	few	TGTGCCAGCAGCCCCCGATTTACCTACGAGCAGTACTTC	CASSPRFTYEQYF
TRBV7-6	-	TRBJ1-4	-	TGTGCCAGCAGCTTAGACGGGGGGCAAAAACTGTTTTTT	CASSLDGGQKLFF
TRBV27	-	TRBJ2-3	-	TGTCCCTTCCGAAACACAGATACGCAGTATTTT	CPFRNTDTQYF
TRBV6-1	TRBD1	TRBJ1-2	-	TGTGCCAGCAGCTCGAACCCAAGGGACAGCTATGGCTACACCTTC	CASSSNPRDSYGYTF
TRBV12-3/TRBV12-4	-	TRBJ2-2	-	TGTGCCAGCACCCTTGGGGTGACCGGGGAGCTGTTTTTT	CASTLGVTGELFF
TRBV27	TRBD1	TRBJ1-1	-	TGTGCCAGCAGTTTATATCAGGGGGCACTTGAAGCTTTCTTT	CASSLYQGALEAFF
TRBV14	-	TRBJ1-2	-	TGTGCCAGCAGCCAACAAATCCCGGGATTTGGATTGAATGGCTACACCTTC	CASSQQIPGFGLNGYTF
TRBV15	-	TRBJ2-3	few	TGTGCCACCAGCAGAAGACAGGGCACAGATACGCAGTATTTT	CATSRRQGTDTQYF
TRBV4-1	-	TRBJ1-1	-	TGCGCCAGCAGCCAAACAGAGACCGTGAACACTGAAGCTTTCTTT	CASSQTETVNTEAFF
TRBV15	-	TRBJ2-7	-	TGTGCCACCAGCAGAGCGGGGACTTACTACGAGCAGTACTTC	CATSRAGTYYEQYF
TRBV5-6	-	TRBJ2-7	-	TGTGCCAGCAGCTTTTTTGGGCAGGGGGGCCACGAGCAGTACTTC	CASSFFGQGGHEQYF
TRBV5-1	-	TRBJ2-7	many	TGCGCCAGCAGCTTGCATCTGGATCCCACCTACGAGCAGTACTTC	CASSLHLDPTYEQYF
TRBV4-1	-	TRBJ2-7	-	TGCGCCAGCAGCCAAGAGCCCAGAACTTCCTCCTACGAGCAGTACTTC	CASSQEPRTSSYEQYF
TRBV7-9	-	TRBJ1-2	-	TGTGCCAGCAGCTTATTCCCTCGCGGCCAGGGCTACACCTTC	CASSLFPRGQGYTF
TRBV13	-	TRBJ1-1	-	TGTGCCAGCAAAAGGAGTGGCGCTGAAGCTTTCTTT	CASKRSGAEAFF
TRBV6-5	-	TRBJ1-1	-	TGTGCCAGCAGTAAACACCAAATGGGGAACGCTGAAGCTTTCTTT	CASSKHQMGNAEAFF
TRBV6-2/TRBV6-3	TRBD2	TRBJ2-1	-	TGTGCCAGCAGTTACCTTCAGACTAGCACGAGGGTTAATGAGCAGTTCTTC	CASSYLQTSTRVNEQFF
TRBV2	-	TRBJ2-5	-	TGTGCCAGCAGTGCCCAGGGAGGTGTGGAGACCCAGTACTTC	CASSAQGGVETQYF
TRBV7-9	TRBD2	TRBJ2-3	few	TGTGCCAGCAGCATGACTAGCGGGGGGACGGATACGCAGTATTTT	CASSMTSGGTDTQYF